This T cell receptor (beta chain) originates from a study of siplizumab effects on memory and regulatory T cells. Turning to this clone: As yet, its antigen is unknown.

General study findings and limits: It seemed that naive T cells were more diverse than memory cells and were major contributors to the alloresponse. A naive or memory phenotype could not be assigned to roughly 75-97% of the proliferating CD4+ or CD8+ clones.

CDR1 is SEHNR, CDR2 FQNEAQ, per germline (reference sequence). V was trimmed by 6 bases and J by 7 bases, leaving 15 bases between them. This CDR3 has 13 residues. Roughly 10^5 TCR templates per sample were sequenced. Clones were read by immunoSEQ multiplex PCR, and TCRdb kept only the in-frame ones, dropping some. The sample lists roughly 70,000 clones, 93% occurring once. This chain joins TRBV7-9 and TRBJ1-1, with TRBD1 as a possible D gene (5 bases). Sequencing input: CD8+ T cells sorted from blood. The TCR originated in a human donor in good health. The CDR3 nucleotides read TGTGCCAGCAGTCAATCGCGGGGCAATGAAGCTTTCTTT. Amino acid sequence: CASSQSRGNEAFF.